This TCR beta chain comes out of a study of shared clonotypes between healthy human individuals (dated by TCRdb to about 2020). About the full investigation: A few men and a couple of women, aged 18 to 49 years, made up the cohort. To estimate repertoire size and how much clonotype sharing occurs between individuals, the study deeply sequenced the blood TCR repertoires of five healthy adults. For each donor, CD4 naive and CD4 memory were each run on three plates, CD8 naive on two plates, and CD8 memory on one plate. Each donor's leukapheresis produced roughly between about 0.8 and 10 billion PBMCs. To increase sequencing depth and limit assay-specific biases, TCR repertoire library preparation and sequencing were carried out by different laboratories using diverse techniques. Summary of the overall study and its limitations: Compared with non-shared clonotypes, clonotypes shared by all four sorted-subset donors had higher generation probabilities. The genetic and exposure-history diversity represented was limited by the small number of donors. Based on pairwise subsampling, the degree of clonotype sharing among donors was expected to be affected by sequencing depth. Around 5.4% of naive CD4, around 3.5% of naive CD8, approximately 2.2% of memory CD4, and 0.4% of memory CD8 clonotypes were shared across a few donors. Sampling was limited to blood, and TCR repertoires in tissue likely differ from TCR repertoires in blood. Rarefaction of sorted-subset datasets indicated incomplete sequencing despite the large sequencing depth. Larger estimated clonotype richness was generally found for naive subsets than for memory subsets.

Notes on this clone: The specificity of this receptor is unknown. No quality values exist for individual bases; no much larger clone is one base distant. This same CDR3 is encoded by further DNA sequences in the sample.

A distance of 9 bases separates the germline ends of V and J, which lose 6 bases and 0 bases respectively. The germline V gene sets CDR1 to SQVTM and CDR2 to ANQGSEA. Counted from cysteine to phenylalanine, this CDR3 has 12 amino acids. Only the CDR3 DNA is retained, 36 bases long and in frame from the first base. Using the deep immunoSEQ assay, multiplex PCR amplified TCR CDR3 regions from genomic DNA. Extracted genomic DNA from each cell subset was spread evenly across all wells of several immunoSEQ 96-well plates, with each plate serving as a replicate. For sorted subsets, approximately 200 ng of genomic DNA, equivalent to about 30,000 T cell genomes, went into each replicate PCR. The purified libraries were quantified using a Qubit 3.0 fluorometer, sized with a Bioanalyzer 2100, and then quantified again using the KAPA Library Quantification kit. A separate single-read 150-cycle Illumina NextSeq 550 flow cell was used to sequence each immunoSEQ 96-well plate. The study's processing was this. Because the immunoSEQ output held only junctional sequences and lacked quality scores, the filtering could not match the filtering applied to full-length reads. Sequences were annotated with PyIR, a Python wrapper for IgBLAST v1.9, and V/J genes and CDR3 were assigned using IMGT germline references. Reads with weak V/J assignments (E-value above 1e-6), missing CDR3, stop codons, out-of-frame junctions, or ambiguous translated residues were removed. V3J clonotypes were defined by identical inferred V gene, J gene, and CDR3 amino acid sequence. To compute the percentage overlap between repertoires, the number of shared unique clonotypes was divided by the size of the smaller repertoire. Richness of each repertoire was evaluated using RTK rarefaction, the Chao1 estimator, and Recon v2.1 estimates of unobserved clonotypes. Generation probabilities were computed with OLGA for all TCRbeta clonotypes obtained by the gDNA method from several donors. TCRdb took over this immuneACCESS table, retaining in-frame rearrangements with V and J assigned. Such tables are incomplete; in checked studies, under half of the missing clones stem from an unresolved V gene, and the remainder is unexplained. The D gene and trimming were derived from the DNA, and the V and J assignments and clone size from that table. A total of about 2.3 million clones appear in this sample, about 92% of them only once. The top ten constitute 0.39% of the sample.

Donors were healthy HIV-negative adults with no recently reported acute infections or vaccinations. Every donor was a Caucasian adult residing in Nashville, Tennessee, USA. CD4+ T cells were enriched by magnetic negative selection, after which naive cells were positively selected on CD45RA and the negative fraction was taken as the memory subset. Blood was collected by leukapheresis, and PBMCs were isolated by Ficoll-Histopaque density gradient centrifugation and then cryopreserved in liquid nitrogen vapor phase. Purity and quantity of every magnetically sorted T cell population were checked by analytical flow cytometry. From each sorted fraction, genomic DNA was isolated and quantified by UV absorbance on a Nanodrop 2000c.

The sample comprised naive CD4+ T cells from PBMCs. In light of the paper, this sample's cell subset or site label describes: CD45RA+ positively selected. This receptor chain uses TRBV29-1 and TRBJ2-7; the best D guess is TRBD2, with 6 bases matching. The TCR comes from a man younger than 35 in good health. Some clones in this sample may be carry-over from other donors' samples. CDR3 protein: CSVGTVSYEQYF. The nucleotide sequence is TGCAGCGTGGGGACTGTCTCCTACGAGCAGTACTTC.